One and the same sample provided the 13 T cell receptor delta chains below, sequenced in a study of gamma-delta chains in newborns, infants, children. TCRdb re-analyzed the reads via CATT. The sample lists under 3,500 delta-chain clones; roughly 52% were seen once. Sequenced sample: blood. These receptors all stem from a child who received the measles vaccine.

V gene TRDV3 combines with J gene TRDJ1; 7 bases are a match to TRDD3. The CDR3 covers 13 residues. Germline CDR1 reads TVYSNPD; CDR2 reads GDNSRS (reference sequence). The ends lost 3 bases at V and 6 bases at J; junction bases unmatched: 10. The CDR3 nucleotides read TGTGCCTTCCGAAAGGAGGATACGAATAAACTCATCTTT. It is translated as CAFRKEDTNKLIF.

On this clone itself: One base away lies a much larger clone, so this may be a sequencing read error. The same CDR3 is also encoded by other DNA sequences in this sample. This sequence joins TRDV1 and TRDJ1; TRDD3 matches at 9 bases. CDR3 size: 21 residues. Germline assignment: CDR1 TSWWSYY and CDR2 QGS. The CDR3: CALGDSFHNKLPGGYPDKLIF. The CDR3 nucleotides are TGCGCTCTTGGGGATTCTTTCCATAATAAGCTACCGGGGGGATACCCCGATAAACTCATCTTT.

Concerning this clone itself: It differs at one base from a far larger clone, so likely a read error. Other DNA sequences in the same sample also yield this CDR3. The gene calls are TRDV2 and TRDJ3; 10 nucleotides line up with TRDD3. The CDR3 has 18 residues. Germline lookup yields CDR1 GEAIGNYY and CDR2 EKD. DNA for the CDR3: TGTGCCTGTGACACTGGGGGATACAGCTCCTGGGACACCCGACAGATGTTCTTC. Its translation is CACDTGGYSSWDTRQMFF.

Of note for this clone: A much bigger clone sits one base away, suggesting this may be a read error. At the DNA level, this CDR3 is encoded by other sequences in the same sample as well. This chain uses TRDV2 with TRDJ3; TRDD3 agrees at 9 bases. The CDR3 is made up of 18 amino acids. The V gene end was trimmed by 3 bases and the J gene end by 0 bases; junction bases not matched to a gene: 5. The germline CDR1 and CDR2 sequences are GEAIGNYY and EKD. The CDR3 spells CACDAGGYSSWDTRQMFF. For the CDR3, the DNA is TGTGCCTGTGACGCGGGGGGATACAGCTCCTGGGACACCCGACAGATGTTTTTC.

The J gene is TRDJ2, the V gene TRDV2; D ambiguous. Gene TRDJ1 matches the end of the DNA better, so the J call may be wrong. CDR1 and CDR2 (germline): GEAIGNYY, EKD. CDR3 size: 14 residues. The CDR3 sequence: CACDTVMATAQLIF. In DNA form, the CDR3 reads TGTGCCTGTGACACCGTTATGGCGACAGCACAACTCATCTTT.

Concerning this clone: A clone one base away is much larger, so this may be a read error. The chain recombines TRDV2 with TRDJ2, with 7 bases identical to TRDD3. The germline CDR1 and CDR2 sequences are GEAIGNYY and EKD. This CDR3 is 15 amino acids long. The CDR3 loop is CARDTVGDLTAQLFF. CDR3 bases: TGTGCCCGTGACACGGTGGGGGATTTGACAGCACAACTCTTCTTT.

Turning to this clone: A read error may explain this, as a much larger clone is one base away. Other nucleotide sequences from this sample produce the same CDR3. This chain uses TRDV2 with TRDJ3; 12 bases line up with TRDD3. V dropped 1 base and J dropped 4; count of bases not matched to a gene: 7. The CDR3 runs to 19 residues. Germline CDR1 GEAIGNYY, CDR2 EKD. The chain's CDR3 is CACDTILGDTSWDTRQMFF. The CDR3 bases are TGTGCCTGTGACACGATACTGGGGGATACATCATGGGACACCCGACAGATGTTTTTC.

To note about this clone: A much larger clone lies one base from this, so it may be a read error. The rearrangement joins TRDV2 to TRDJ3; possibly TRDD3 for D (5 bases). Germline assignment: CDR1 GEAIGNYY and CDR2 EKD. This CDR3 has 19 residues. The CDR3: CACDTVIGASSWDTRRMFF. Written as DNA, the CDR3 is TGTGCCTGTGACACCGTTATTGGGGCAAGCTCCTGGGACACCCGACGGATGTTTTTC.

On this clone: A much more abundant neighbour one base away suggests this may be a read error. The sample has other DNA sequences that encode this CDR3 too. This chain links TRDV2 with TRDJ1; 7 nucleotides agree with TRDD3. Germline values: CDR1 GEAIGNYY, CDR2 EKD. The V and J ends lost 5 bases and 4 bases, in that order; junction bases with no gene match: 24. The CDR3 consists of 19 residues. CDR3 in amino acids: CACVKLPTGDLGADDKLIF. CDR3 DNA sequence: TGTGCCTGTGTCAAACTTCCCACGGGTGATCTGGGGGCCGACGATAAACTCATCTTT.

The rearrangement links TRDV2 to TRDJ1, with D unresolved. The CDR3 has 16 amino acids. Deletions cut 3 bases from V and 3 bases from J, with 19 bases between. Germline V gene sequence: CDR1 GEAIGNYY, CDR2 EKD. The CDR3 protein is CACDPSIKSRADKLIF. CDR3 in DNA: TGTGCCTGTGACCCCTCGATCAAGTCCAGGGCCGATAAACTCATCTTT.

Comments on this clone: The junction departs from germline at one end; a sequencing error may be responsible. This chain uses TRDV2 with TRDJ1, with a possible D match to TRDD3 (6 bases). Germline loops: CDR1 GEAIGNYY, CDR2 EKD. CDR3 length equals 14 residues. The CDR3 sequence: CASDVWGVYDKLIF. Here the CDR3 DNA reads TGTGCCAGTGACGTCTGGGGCGTCTACGATAAACTCATCTTT.

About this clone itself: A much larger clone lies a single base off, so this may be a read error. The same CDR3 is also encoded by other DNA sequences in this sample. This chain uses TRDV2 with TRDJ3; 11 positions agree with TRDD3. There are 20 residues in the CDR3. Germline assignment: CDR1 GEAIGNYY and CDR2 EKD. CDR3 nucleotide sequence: TGTGCCTGCGACACCGTACTGGGGGATATTAGCTCCTGGGACACCCGACAGATGTTTTTC. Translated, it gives CACDTVLGDISSWDTRQMFF.

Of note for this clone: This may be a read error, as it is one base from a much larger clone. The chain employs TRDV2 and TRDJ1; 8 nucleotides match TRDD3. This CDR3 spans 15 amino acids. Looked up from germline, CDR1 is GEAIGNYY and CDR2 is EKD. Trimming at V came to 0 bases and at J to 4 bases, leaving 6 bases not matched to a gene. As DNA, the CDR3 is TGTGCCTGTGACACCTGGGGGATTAAGGGCGATAAACTCATCTTT. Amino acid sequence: CACDTWGIKGDKLIF.